This T cell receptor beta chain was sequenced in a study of identical twins. MiXCR, run by TCRdb on the 5' RACE reads, gives a single entry per CDR3 protein. The repertoire consists of approximately 470,000 distinct CDR3 sequences, with 14% occurring once and the leading ten covering 0.5% to 0.65%. These data also featured in a second study, about yellow fever vaccine responses in identical twins.

What was sequenced was CD4+ T cells sorted from blood. This receptor was identified in a woman aged 18-35 years in good health.

The CDR3 reads CSAGEGVAPNSPLHF. The DNA for the CDR3 is TGCAGTGCTGGGGAGGGGGTAGCCCCTAATTCACCCCTCCACTTT. The V call is TRBV20-1, the J call TRBJ1-6; the D gene is possibly TRBD1 (6 bases). CDR3 length: 15 amino acids. Trimming left V 5 bases short and J 6 bases short, with 17 bases between. The germline gives CDR1 DFQATT, CDR2 SNEGSKA (reference sequence).